These 27 T cell receptor beta chains were sequenced from one sample in a study of neurological immune-mediated disorders. Time point specified: longitudinal time-point 3. TCRdb reprocessed the 5' RACE reads via MiXCR and lists one record per CDR3 protein. The sample contains tens of thousands of distinct CDR3 sequences, about 4.3% of which appear only once. Source material: PBMCs. These receptors were taken from a woman aged 55-69 years with multiple sclerosis.

This clonotype was detected many times. J is TRBJ1-1 and V is TRBV3-1, with D possibly matching TRBD1 (6 bases). Germline CDR1 is LGHDT and CDR2 is YNNKEL (reference sequence). Trimming took off 3 bases at V and 0 bases at J, with 14 bases between the two ends. This CDR3 contains 16 residues. CDR3 sequence: CASSHQTGYMNTEAFF. DNA for the CDR3: TGTGCCAGCAGCCACCAAACAGGGTACATGAACACTGAAGCTTTCTTT.

This clonotype was observed at least ten times. The chain joins TRBV5-1 to TRBJ2-3; unclear D gene. With 2 bases removed from V and 4 bases from J, the gap between germline ends came to 5 bases. The CDR3 is made up of 12 amino acids. Germline CDR1 is SGHRS and CDR2 is YFSETQ. CDR3 nucleotides: TGCGCCAGCAGCTTAAGCGCAGATACGCAGTATTTT. Amino acids: CASSLSADTQYF.

The rearrangement links TRBV5-1 to TRBJ2-1, with TRBD2 matching over 12 bases. Trimming took 4 bases from V and 1 from J; bases not matched to a gene: 12. This CDR3 is 19 amino acids long. Germline values: CDR1 SGHRS, CDR2 YFSETQ. The CDR3 DNA is TGCGCCAGCAGCGCATCTAGCGGGGGGGCCAGTATATCCTACAATGAGCAGTTCTTC. Residues: CASSASSGGASISYNEQFF.

This clonotype has a count of ten or more. The chain combines TRBV5-1 with TRBJ2-7, with 9 bases matching TRBD1. The V segment lost 0 bases and the J segment 5 bases; nucleotides outside the gene matches: 6. The germline gives CDR1 SGHRS, CDR2 YFSETQ. The CDR3 totals 15 residues. CDR3 sequence reads: CASSLAGTGLNEQYF. CDR3 DNA sequence: TGCGCCAGCAGCTTGGCTGGGACAGGGTTAAACGAGCAGTACTTC.

For this clonotype: This could be a read error, since a much larger clone is one nucleotide away. The chain uses TRBV10-2 and TRBJ1-1, with no clear D. The germline V gene encodes CDR1 WSHSY and CDR2 SAAADI. Trimming stripped 7 bases from V and 11 bases from J, with 17 bases between. The CDR3 has 12 residues. The CDR3 DNA sequence: TGCGCCAGCAAGCTACGGACGTGGAACGCTTTCTTT. This sequence encodes CASKLRTWNAFF.

In this sample, this clonotype turned up many times. V usage is TRBV25-1 and J usage is TRBJ2-1; 7 nucleotides line up with TRBD1. The CDR3 extends over 15 amino acids. From germline, CDR1 is MGHDK and CDR2 SYGVNS. V shed 6 bases, J shed 8 bases, and the junction held 13 bases outside the gene matches. The CDR3 region is CASSDPRGYLDEQFF. The CDR3 DNA follows: TGTGCCAGCAGCGACCCCAGGGGGTACCTTGATGAGCAGTTCTTC.

This clonotype occurred many times. The rearrangement links TRBV5-1 to TRBJ1-5; possible D gene TRBD1, 5 bases. Trimming stripped 0 bases from V and 9 bases from J, with 16 bases between. This CDR3 contains 15 residues. CDR1 SGHRS and CDR2 YFSETQ come from the germline V gene. CDR3 loop: CASSLGPGTERPQHF. The CDR3 bases are TGCGCCAGCAGCTTGGGCCCCGGGACGGAGCGGCCCCAGCATTTT.

This clonotype showed up many times. The chain joins TRBV7-2 to TRBJ2-5; D is undetermined. The CDR3 consists of 15 residues. The germline CDR1 and CDR2 sequences are SGHTA and FQGNSA. Trimming left V 1 base short and J 2 bases short, with 11 bases between. CDR3 protein: CASSLDGRPQETQYF. DNA of the CDR3: TGTGCCAGCAGCTTAGACGGGCGGCCACAAGAGACCCAGTACTTC.

This clonotype was seen at least ten times. This sequence joins TRBV5-6 and TRBJ2-7; 12 bases match TRBD2. CDR3 length equals 15 residues. Germline-derived CDR1 and CDR2 are SGHDT and YYEEEE. Trimming took 4 bases from V and 3 from J; bases not matched to a gene: 5. CDR3 residues: CASSGGTSGFYEQYF. CDR3 in DNA: TGTGCCAGCAGCGGTGGGACTAGCGGGTTCTACGAGCAGTACTTC.

This clonotype was found many times. V and J are TRBV7-2 and TRBJ2-7; 9 bases line up with TRBD1. The J segment lost 5 bases and the V segment lost 4 bases, leaving 9 bases of the junction unmatched. Germline CDR1 SGHTA, CDR2 FQGNSA. CDR3 size: 15 residues. In nucleotides, the CDR3 is TGTGCCAGCAGCTCTTGGGACAGGGAGGTCCACGAGCAGTACTTC. This translates into CASSSWDREVHEQYF.

In regard to this clonotype: One end of the junction does not line up with germline, which may come from a read error. This chain connects TRBV18 to TRBJ2-7; no clear D gene. Per the germline V gene, CDR1 is KGHSH and CDR2 is LQKENI. The CDR3 is made up of 12 amino acids. CDR3 nucleotides: TGTGCCAGCGCACCCCAGATGTACGAGCAGTACTTC. Protein product: CASAPQMYEQYF.

There are many counts of this clonotype. J is TRBJ2-1 and V is TRBV12-3 or TRBV12-4, with TRBD2 matching over 8 bases. With 4 bases clipped from V and 3 bases from J, the junction kept 8 bases outside the gene matches. The CDR3 is 16 amino acids. For the CDR3, the DNA is TGTGCCAGCAGTTGGGGGGGTAGCGGGGACTACAATGAGCAGTTCTTC. Translated, it gives CASSWGGSGDYNEQFF.

This clonotype was seen at least ten times. V is TRBV11-2 and J is TRBJ1-1; D gene unclear. The CDR3 loop spans 13 amino acids. The ends were cut back, 0 bases at V and 6 bases at J, with 8 bases in the middle. The V gene's germline CDR1 is SGHAT and CDR2 FQNNGV. The CDR3 DNA reads TGTGCCAGCAGCTTAGACGGGATCGCTGAAGCTTTCTTT. Translating gives CASSLDGIAEAFF.

This clonotype was found many times. V gene TRBV5-6 combines with J gene TRBJ1-2; possibly TRBD1 for D (5 bases). From germline, CDR1 is SGHDT and CDR2 YYEEEE. V gave up 4 bases and J gave up 3 bases, with 25 bases separating them. The CDR3 consists of 18 residues. This chain's CDR3 is CASSGGSLVWGIDYGYTF. DNA of the CDR3: TGTGCCAGCAGCGGGGGAAGCTTAGTGTGGGGAATTGACTATGGCTACACCTTC.

This clonotype was counted ten times or more. The chain uses TRBV27 and TRBJ2-5, with a tentative D call TRBD1 (5 bases). Germline assignment: CDR1 MNHEY and CDR2 SMNVEV (reference sequence). Trimming left V 8 bases short and J 7 bases short, with 17 bases between. The CDR3 is 13 residues long. CDR3 loop: CASQQVSARTQYF. The CDR3 region has the DNA TGTGCCAGCCAACAGGTGTCAGCGCGGACCCAGTACTTC.

V and J are TRBV5-5 and TRBJ1-2; no clear D gene. V gave up 3 bases and J gave up 8 bases, with 20 bases separating them. The CDR3 is 15 amino acids. The V gene's germline CDR1 is SGHKS and CDR2 YYEKEE (reference sequence). In DNA form, the CDR3 reads TGTGCCAGCAGCTGGTGTGGGATAGGGAGTTTCGGCTACACCTTC. Its protein is CASSWCGIGSFGYTF.

This clonotype has at least ten counts. The chain uses TRBV7-9 and TRBJ1-5; tentative D call: TRBD1 (6 bases). Per germline, CDR1 SEHNR and CDR2 FQNEAQ (reference sequence). V lost 3 bases and J lost 3, with 9 bases in between. The CDR3 covers 14 residues. CDR3 residues: CASSLTGYNQPQHF. The CDR3 DNA is TGTGCCAGCAGCTTGACAGGTTACAATCAGCCCCAGCATTTT.

This clonotype was detected many times. This chain connects TRBV7-9 to TRBJ2-2, with 7 bases identical to TRBD1. The CDR3 sequence is 16 residues long. The V gene end was trimmed by 1 base and the J gene end by 2 bases; junction bases not matched to a gene: 4. The germline V gene encodes CDR1 SEHNR and CDR2 FQNEAQ (reference sequence). CDR3 nucleotide sequence: TGTGCCAGCAGCTTAGGGACAGGAGATAACACCGGGGAGCTGTTTTTT. Protein product: CASSLGTGDNTGELFF.

A note on this clonotype: At one boundary the junction diverges from the germline segment, which might be a read error. This chain uses TRBV4-1 with TRBJ1-1; D is unclear. Germline assignment: CDR1 MGHRA and CDR2 YSYEKL. This CDR3 contains 14 residues. The CDR3 bases are TGCGCCAGCAACCAAAGAGGATTGAACACTGAAGCTTTCTTT. Amino acids: CASNQRGLNTEAFF.

This clonotype showed up many times. The chain couples TRBV5-1 to TRBJ2-1; 16 bases line up with TRBD2. The J segment lost 0 bases and the V segment lost 1 base, leaving 4 bases of the junction unmatched. The germline gives CDR1 SGHRS, CDR2 YFSETQ. The CDR3 extends over 19 amino acids. The CDR3 sequence is CASSLMGLAGGISYNEQFF. CDR3 DNA sequence: TGCGCCAGCAGCTTGATGGGACTAGCGGGGGGGATCTCCTACAATGAGCAGTTCTTC.

Of note for this clonotype: This may be a read error, as it is one base from a much larger clone. CDR3 sequence reads: CASSPQGARNQPKHF. The CDR3 DNA reads TGTGCCAGCAGCCCTCAGGGGGCGCGGAATCAGCCCAAGCATTTT. The rearrangement links TRBV11-2 to TRBJ1-5; 8 bases fit TRBD1. CDR1 is SGHAT, CDR2 FQNNGV, per germline. The CDR3 covers 15 residues.

The chain joins TRBV6-1 to TRBJ1-5, with D possibly matching TRBD1 (5 bases). This CDR3 region has 15 residues. Trimming cost V 0 bases and J 6 bases, with 12 bases left between them. Germline lookup yields CDR1 MNHNS and CDR2 SASEGT. The CDR3 region is CASSEALAGSQPQHF. The CDR3 DNA reads as TGTGCCAGCAGTGAAGCGTTGGCAGGGAGTCAGCCCCAGCATTTT.

This clonotype was seen at least ten times. The CDR3 loop reads CASSMPGRQSAFF. The CDR3 coding sequence is TGCGCCAGCAGCATGCCGGGCCGGCAATCCGCTTTCTTT. The chain has TRBV5-1 and TRBJ1-1, with D unresolved. The germline gives CDR1 SGHRS, CDR2 YFSETQ. This CDR3 has 13 residues. V was clipped by 4 bases and J by 11 bases, with 18 bases between them.

Worth noting for this clonotype: A much larger clone lies one base from this, so it may be a read error. This chain uses TRBV12-3 or TRBV12-4 with TRBJ1-5; 8 bases are shared with TRBD1. The CDR3 length is 15 residues. This chain's CDR3 is CDSSQTGGSNQPQHF. The CDR3 DNA follows: TGTGACAGCAGCCAAACAGGGGGTAGCAATCAGCCCCAGCATTTT.

This clonotype has at least ten counts. This chain uses TRBV29-1 with TRBJ1-1, with D perhaps matching TRBD1 (6 bases). CDR3 length: 13 residues. The germline CDR1 and CDR2 sequences are SQVTM and ANQGSEA. The V end was cut by 5 bases, the J end by 0 bases, with 10 bases between. The CDR3 region is CSVTGHMNTEAFF. The CDR3 nucleotides read TGCAGCGTTACGGGACATATGAACACTGAAGCTTTCTTT.

This clonotype was seen many times. V usage is TRBV7-6 and J usage is TRBJ2-1; 7 positions match TRBD1. The CDR3 totals 13 residues. The ends lost 4 bases at V and 10 bases at J; junction bases unmatched: 7. Germline CDR1 SGHVS, CDR2 FNYEAQ. The CDR3 spells CASSSTGSDEQFF. Here the CDR3 DNA reads TGTGCCAGCAGCTCGACAGGGAGCGACGAGCAGTTCTTC.

This clonotype has a count of ten or more. The CDR3 bases are TGTGCCAGCAGTTTAGGGGGTACTAGCACAGATACGCAGTATTTT. Translating it yields CASSLGGTSTDTQYF. This sequence joins TRBV12-3 or TRBV12-4 and TRBJ2-3; D gene ambiguous. CDR3 length: 15 amino acids. Trimming took off 1 base at V and 0 bases at J, with 8 bases between the two ends.